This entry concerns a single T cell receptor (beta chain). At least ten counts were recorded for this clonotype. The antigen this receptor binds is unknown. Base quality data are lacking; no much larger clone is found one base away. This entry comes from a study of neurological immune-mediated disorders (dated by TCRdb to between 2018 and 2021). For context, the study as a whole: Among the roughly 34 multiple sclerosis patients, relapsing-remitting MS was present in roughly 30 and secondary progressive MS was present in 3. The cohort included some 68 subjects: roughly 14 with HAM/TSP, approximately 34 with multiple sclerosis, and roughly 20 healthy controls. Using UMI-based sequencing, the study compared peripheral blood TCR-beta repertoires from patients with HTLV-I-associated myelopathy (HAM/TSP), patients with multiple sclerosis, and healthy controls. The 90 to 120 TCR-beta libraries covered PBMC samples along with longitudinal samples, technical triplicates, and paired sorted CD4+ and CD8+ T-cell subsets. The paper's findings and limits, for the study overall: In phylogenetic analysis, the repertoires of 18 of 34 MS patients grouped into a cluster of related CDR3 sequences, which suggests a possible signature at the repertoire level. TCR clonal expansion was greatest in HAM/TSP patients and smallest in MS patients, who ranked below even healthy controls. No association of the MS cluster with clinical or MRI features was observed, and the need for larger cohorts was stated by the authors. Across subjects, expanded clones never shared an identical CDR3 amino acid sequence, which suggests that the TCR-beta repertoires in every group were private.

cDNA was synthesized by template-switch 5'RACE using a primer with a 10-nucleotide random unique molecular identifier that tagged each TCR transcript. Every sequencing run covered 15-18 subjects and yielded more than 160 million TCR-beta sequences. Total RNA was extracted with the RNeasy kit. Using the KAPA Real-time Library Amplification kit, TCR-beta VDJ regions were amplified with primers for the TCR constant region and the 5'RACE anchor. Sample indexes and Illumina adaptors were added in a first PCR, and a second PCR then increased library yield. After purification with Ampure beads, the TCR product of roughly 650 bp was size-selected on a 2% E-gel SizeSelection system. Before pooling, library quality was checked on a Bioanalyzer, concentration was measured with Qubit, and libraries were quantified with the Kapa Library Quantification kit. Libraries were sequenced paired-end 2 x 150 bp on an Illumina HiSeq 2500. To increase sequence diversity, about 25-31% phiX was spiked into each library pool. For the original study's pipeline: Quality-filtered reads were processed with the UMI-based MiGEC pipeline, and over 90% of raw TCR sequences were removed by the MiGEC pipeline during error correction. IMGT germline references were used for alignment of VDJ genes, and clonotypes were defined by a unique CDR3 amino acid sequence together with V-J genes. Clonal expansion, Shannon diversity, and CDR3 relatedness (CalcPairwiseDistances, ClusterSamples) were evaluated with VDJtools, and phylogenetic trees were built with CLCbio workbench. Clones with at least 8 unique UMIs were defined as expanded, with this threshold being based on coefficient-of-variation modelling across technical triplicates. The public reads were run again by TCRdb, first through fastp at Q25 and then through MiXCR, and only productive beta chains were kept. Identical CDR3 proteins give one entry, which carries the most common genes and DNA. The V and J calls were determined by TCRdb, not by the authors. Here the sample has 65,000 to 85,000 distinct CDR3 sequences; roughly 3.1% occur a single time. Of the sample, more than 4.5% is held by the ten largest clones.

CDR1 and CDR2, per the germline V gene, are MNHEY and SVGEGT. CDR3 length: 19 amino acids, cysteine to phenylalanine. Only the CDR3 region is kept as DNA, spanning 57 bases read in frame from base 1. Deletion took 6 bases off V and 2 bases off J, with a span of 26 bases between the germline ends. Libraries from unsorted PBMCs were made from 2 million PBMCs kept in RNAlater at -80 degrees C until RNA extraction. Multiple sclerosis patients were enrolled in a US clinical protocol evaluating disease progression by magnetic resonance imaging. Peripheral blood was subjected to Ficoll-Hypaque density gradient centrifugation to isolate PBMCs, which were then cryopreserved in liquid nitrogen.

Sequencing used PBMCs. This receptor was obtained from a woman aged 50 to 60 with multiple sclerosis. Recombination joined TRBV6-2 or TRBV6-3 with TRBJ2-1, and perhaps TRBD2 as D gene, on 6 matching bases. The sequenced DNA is TGTGCCAGCAGCAGCTCCGGGACTGGGGTGTTGGGGACCTACAATGAGCAGTTCTTC. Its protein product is CASSSSGTGVLGTYNEQFF.